The entry below describes one T cell receptor (beta chain). This specimen comes from a study of cytomegalovirus exposure and HLA in healthy donors. The PCR had 60 Vbeta and 13 Jbeta primers. The data were produced by immunoSEQ multiplex PCR, yet TCRdb's version contains in-frame clones alone and is incomplete. The sample consists of 100,000 to 150,000 clones, 70% to 85% of them appearing once. There are 17 residues in the CDR3. Germline CDR1 and CDR2: LGHNA and YSLEER. Trimming cost V 5 bases and J 7 bases; bases outside gene matches: 13. Sample: PBMCs. The rearrangement uses TRBV4-3 and TRBJ2-5; TRBD2 aligns across 13 bases. The source of this sequence is a woman aged 45 to 65 in good health and CMV-seronegative. CDR3 region: CASSSGLAGFERVTQYF. The CDR3 DNA reads as TGCGCCAGCAGCTCGGGACTAGCGGGGTTCGAAAGGGTGACCCAGTACTTC.